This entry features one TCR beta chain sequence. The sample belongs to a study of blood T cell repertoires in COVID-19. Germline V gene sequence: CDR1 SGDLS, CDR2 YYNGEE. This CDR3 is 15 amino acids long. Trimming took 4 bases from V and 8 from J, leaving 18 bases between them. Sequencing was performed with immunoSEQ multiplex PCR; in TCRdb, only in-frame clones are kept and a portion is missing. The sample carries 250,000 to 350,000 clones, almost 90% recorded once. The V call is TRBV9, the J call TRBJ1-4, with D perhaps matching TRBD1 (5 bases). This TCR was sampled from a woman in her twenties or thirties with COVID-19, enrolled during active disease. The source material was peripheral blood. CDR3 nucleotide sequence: TGTGCCAGCAGCCCAGACCCAGGGCCGGCGGAAAAACTGTTTTTT. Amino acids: CASSPDPGPAEKLFF.